The T cell receptor beta chain under discussion was sequenced for a study of blood T cell repertoires in COVID-19. Background on the study: Italy, Spain and the United States were the sources of the convalescent and acute COVID-19 samples. PBMCs, B-cell-depleted T cells, or T cells provided the cDNA or gDNA that made up the material.

Produced via immunoSEQ multiplex PCR; TCRdb's table is partial and in-frame only. The sample holds 540,000 or so clones, roughly 91% seen once. Seattle's enrolled individuals joined amid active infection and were then monitored longitudinally. V shed 0 bases and J 3 bases; nucleotides not matched to a gene: 21. Germline CDR1 and CDR2: SGHNT and YYREEE (reference sequence). This CDR3 is built from 20 residues. The sequence derives from a woman aged 50 to 65 with COVID-19, enrolled during active disease. Sequenced sample: peripheral blood. The chain carries TRBV5-4 and TRBJ2-7; 7 positions match TRBD2. The CDR3 protein is CASSLDSLGVAGHLLYEQYF. The CDR3 DNA reads TGTGCCAGCAGCTTGGACTCTCTAGGGGTAGCGGGCCACCTCCTCTACGAGCAGTACTTC.